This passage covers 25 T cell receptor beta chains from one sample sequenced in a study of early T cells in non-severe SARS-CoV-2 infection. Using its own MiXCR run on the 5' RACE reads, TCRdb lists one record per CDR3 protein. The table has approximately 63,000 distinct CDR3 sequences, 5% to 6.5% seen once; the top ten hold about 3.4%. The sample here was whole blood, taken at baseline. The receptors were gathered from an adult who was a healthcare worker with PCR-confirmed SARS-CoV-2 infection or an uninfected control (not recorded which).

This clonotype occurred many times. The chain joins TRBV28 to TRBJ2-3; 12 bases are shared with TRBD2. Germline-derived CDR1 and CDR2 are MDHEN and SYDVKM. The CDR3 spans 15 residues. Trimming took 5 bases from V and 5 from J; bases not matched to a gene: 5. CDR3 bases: TGTGCCAGCAGTCTGCGACTAGCGGGAGTAGATACGCAGTATTTT. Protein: CASSLRLAGVDTQYF.

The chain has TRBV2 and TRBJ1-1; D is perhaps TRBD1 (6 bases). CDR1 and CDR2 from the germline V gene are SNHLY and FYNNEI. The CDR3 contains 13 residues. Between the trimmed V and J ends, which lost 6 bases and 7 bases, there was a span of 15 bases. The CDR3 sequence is CASSTAEGVEAFF. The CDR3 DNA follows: TGTGCCAGCAGCACGGCGGAGGGGGTTGAAGCTTTCTTT.

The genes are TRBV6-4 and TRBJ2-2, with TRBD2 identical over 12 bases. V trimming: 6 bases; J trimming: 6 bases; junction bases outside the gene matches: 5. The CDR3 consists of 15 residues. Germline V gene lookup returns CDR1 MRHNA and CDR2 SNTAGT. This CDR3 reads CASRGLAGRPGELFF. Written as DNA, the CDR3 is TGTGCCAGCAGAGGACTAGCGGGAAGGCCCGGGGAGCTGTTTTTT.

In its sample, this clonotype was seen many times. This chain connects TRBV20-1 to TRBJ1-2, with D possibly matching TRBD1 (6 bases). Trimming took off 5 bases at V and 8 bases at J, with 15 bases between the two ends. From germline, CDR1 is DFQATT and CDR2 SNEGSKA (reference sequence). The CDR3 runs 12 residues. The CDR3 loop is CSAPDRQGGYTF. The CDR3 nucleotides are TGCAGTGCTCCCGACAGGCAAGGCGGCTACACCTTC.

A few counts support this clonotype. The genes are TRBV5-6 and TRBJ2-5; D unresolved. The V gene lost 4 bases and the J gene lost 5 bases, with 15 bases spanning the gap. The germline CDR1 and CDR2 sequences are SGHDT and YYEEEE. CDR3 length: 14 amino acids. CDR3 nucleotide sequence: TGTGCCAGCAGCCTTGAGATGGTGTTTGAGACCCAGTACTTC. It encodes CASSLEMVFETQYF.

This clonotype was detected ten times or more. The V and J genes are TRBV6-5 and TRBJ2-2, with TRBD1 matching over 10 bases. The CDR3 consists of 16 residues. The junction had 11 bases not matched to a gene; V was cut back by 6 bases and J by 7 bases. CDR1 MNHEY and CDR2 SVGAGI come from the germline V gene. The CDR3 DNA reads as TGTGCCAGCAGCCCGCCGGGACAGGGGTTGATCGGGGAGCTGTTTTTT. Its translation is CASSPPGQGLIGELFF.

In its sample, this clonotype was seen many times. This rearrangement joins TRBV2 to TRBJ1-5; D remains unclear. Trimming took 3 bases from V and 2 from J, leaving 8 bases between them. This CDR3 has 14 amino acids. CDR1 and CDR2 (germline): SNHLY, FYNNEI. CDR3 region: CASSDSNGNQPQHF. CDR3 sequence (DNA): TGTGCCAGCAGTGACAGTAACGGCAATCAGCCCCAGCATTTT. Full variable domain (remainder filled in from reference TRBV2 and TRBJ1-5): EPEVTQTPSHQVTQMGQEVILRCVPISNHLYFYWYRQILGQKVEFLVSFYNNEISEKSEIFDDQFSVERPDGSNFTLKIRSTKLEDSAMYFCASSDSNGNQPQHFGDGTRLSIL.

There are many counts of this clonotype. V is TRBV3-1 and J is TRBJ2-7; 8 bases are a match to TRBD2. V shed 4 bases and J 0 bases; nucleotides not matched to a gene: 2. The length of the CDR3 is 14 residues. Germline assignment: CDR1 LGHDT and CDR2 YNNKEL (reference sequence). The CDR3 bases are TGTGCCAGCAGCCCCGGGACTAGCTCCTACGAGCAGTACTTC. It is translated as CASSPGTSSYEQYF.

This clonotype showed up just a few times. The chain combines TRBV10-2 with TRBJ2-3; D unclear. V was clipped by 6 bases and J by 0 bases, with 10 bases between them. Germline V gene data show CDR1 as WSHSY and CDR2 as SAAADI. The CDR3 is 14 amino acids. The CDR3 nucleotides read TGCGCCAGCAGAATGGGAACTAGCACAGATACGCAGTATTTT. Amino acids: CASRMGTSTDTQYF.

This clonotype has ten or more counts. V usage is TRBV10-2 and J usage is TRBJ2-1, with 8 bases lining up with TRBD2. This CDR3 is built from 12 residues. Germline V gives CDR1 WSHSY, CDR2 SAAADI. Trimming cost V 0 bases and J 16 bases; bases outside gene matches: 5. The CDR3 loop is CASSESNGRGFF. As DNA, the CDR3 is TGCGCCAGCAGTGAGTCGAACGGGAGGGGATTCTTC.

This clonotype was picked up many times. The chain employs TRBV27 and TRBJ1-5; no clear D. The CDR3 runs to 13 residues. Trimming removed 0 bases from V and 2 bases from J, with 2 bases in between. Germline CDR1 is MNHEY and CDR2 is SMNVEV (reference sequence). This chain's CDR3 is CASSLSGNQPQHF. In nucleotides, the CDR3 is TGTGCCAGCAGTTTATCCGGCAATCAGCCCCAGCATTTT.

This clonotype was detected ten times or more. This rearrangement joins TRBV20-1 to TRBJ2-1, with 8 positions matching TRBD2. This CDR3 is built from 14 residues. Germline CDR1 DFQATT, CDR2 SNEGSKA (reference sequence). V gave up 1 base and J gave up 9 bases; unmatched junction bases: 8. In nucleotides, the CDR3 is TGCAGTGCTAGAGCGCATCGGGAGGGAGGTGAGCAGTTCTTC. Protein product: CSARAHREGGEQFF.

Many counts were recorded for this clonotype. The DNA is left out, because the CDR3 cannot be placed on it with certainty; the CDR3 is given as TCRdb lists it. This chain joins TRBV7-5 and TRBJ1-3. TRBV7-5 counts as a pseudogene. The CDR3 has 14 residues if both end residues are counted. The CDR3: CISVPEAPTDTIYF.

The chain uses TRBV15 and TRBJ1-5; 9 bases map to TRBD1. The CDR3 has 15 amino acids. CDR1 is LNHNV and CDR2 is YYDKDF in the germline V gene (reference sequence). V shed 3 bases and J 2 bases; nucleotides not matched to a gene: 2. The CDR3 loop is CATSRRTGGNQPQHF. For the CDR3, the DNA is TGTGCCACCAGCAGGAGGACAGGGGGCAATCAGCCCCAGCATTTT.

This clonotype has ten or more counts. The DNA for the CDR3 is TGTGCCAGCAGTACGGGACCCTCCCGGAGCAATCAGCCCCAGCATTTT. It is translated as CASSTGPSRSNQPQHF. The rearrangement uses TRBV28 and TRBJ1-5, with a tentative D call TRBD1 (5 bases). Trimming stripped 5 bases from V and 1 base from J, with 15 bases between. CDR3 length equals 16 residues. The germline V gene encodes CDR1 MDHEN and CDR2 SYDVKM. Using reference TRBV28 and TRBJ1-5 for the parts outside the CDR3, the full variable domain is DVKVTQSSRYLVKRTGEKVFLECVQDMDHENMFWYRQDPGLGLRLIYFSYDVKMKEKGDIPEGYSVSREKKERFSLILESASTNQTSMYLCASSTGPSRSNQPQHFGDGTRLSIL.

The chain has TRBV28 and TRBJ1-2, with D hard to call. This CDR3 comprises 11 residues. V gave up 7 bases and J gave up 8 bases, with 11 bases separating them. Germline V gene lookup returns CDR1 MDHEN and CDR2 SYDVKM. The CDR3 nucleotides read TGTGCCAGCACCAAGTCGTACGGCTACACCTTC. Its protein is CASTKSYGYTF.

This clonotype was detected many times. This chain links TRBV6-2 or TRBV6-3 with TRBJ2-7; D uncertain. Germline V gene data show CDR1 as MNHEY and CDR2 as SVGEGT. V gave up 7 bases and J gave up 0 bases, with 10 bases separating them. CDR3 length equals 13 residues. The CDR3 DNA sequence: TGTGCCAGCACGGAGCCGAGCTCCTACGAGCAGTACTTC. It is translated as CASTEPSSYEQYF.

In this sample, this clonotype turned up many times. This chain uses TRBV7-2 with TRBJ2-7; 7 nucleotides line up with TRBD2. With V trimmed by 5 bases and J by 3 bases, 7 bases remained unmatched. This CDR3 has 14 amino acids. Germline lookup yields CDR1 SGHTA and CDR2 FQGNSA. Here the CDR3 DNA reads TGTGCCAGCAGCCCCGGGACTACCTTCTACGAGCAGTACTTC. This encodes CASSPGTTFYEQYF.

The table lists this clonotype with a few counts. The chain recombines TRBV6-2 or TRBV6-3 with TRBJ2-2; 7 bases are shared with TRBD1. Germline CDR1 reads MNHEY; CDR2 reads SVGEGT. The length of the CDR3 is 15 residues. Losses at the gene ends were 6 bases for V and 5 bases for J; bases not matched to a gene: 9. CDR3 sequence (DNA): TGTGCCAGCAGCCCCCGGGACAGACCTACCGGGGAGCTGTTTTTT. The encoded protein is CASSPRDRPTGELFF.

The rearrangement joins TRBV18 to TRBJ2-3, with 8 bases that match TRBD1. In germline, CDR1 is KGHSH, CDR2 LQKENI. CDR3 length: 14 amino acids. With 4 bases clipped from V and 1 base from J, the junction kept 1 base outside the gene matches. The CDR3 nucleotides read TGTGCCAGCTCACAGGACAGGGGCACAGATACGCAGTATTTT. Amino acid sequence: CASSQDRGTDTQYF.

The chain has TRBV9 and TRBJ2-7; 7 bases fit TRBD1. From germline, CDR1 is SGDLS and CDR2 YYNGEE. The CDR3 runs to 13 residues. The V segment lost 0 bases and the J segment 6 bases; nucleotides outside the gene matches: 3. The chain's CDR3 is CASSVGGTVEQYF. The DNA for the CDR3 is TGTGCCAGCAGCGTAGGGGGGACAGTCGAGCAGTACTTC.

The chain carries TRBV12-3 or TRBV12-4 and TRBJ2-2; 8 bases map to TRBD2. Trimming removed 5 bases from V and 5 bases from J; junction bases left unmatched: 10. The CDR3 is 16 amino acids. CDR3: CASSPSGGPTTGELFF. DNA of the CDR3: TGTGCCAGCAGTCCATCGGGGGGGCCGACGACCGGGGAGCTGTTTTTT.

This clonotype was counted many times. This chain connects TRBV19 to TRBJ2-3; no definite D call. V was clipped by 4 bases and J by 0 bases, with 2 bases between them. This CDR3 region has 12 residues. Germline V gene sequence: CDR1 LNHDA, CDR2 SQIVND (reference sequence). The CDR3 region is CASSRSTDTQYF. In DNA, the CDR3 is TGTGCCAGTAGTAGGAGCACAGATACGCAGTATTTT.

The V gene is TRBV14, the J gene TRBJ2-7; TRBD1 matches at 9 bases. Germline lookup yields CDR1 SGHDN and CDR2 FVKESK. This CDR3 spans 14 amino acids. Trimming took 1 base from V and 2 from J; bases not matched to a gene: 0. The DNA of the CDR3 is TGTGCCAGCAGCCAAGGGACAGGGGCCTACGAGCAGTACTTC. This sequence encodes CASSQGTGAYEQYF.

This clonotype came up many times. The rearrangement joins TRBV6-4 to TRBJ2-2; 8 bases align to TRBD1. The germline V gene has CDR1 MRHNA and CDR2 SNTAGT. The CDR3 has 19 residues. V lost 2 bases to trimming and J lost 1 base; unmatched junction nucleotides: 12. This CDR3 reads CASSDGQGTPTKNTGELFF. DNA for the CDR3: TGTGCCAGCAGTGACGGACAGGGTACACCCACCAAGAACACCGGGGAGCTGTTTTTT.